These T cell receptor beta chains were read from a single sample in a study of shared clonotypes between healthy human individuals. Clones were read by immunoSEQ multiplex PCR, and TCRdb kept only the in-frame ones, dropping some. The sample lists roughly 2.5 million clones, around nine tenths occurring once. The sample comprised naive CD4+ T cells sorted from blood. The receptor source for this set is a man younger than 35 in good health. Each CDR3 is given with its conserved first and last residue. Each record gives: clone size, J gene, V gene, D gene, CDR3 DNA, CDR3 protein. D genes are given only for firm matches. A row's size may be missing; if present it is once, few, many or a size class.

abundance: NA; j_gene: TRBJ2-5; v_gene: TRBV7-2; d_gene: TRBD1; CDR3nt: TGTGCCAGCAGCTCCATTACAGGGGCACGGAGGGAGACCCAGTACTTC; CDR3aa: CASSSITGARRETQYF
abundance: NA; j_gene: TRBJ2-2; v_gene: TRBV7-6; d_gene: TRBD2; CDR3nt: TGTGCCAGCAGCCCCCGAGGACTAGCGGGGGGACCCGGGGAGCTGTTTTTT; CDR3aa: CASSPRGLAGGPGELFF
abundance: NA; j_gene: TRBJ2-7; v_gene: TRBV9; d_gene: TRBD1; CDR3nt: TGTGCCAGCAGCTCGGGACAGGTCAACGAGCAGTACTTC; CDR3aa: CASSSGQVNEQYF
abundance: NA; j_gene: TRBJ2-3; v_gene: TRBV27; d_gene: TRBD1; CDR3nt: TGTGCCAGCAACTCAGGACAGGGCAGCACAGATACGCAGTATTTT; CDR3aa: CASNSGQGSTDTQYF
abundance: once; j_gene: TRBJ1-6; v_gene: TRBV25-1; d_gene: TRBD1; CDR3nt: TGTGCCAGCAGGGCGGACAGGGCTTTGGGTTCACCCCTCCACTTT; CDR3aa: CASRADRALGSPLHF
abundance: NA; j_gene: TRBJ1-4; v_gene: TRBV6-5; d_gene: NA; CDR3nt: TGTGCCAGCAGTTCCAGTAACAGCCCAACTAATGAAAAACTGTTTTTT; CDR3aa: CASSSSNSPTNEKLFF
abundance: NA; j_gene: TRBJ2-2; v_gene: TRBV7-2; d_gene: TRBD1; CDR3nt: TGTGCCAGCAGCTCAAGGGACAGGGGGCGAGTCGGGGAGCTGTTTTTT; CDR3aa: CASSSRDRGRVGELFF
abundance: NA; j_gene: TRBJ2-5; v_gene: TRBV19; d_gene: NA; CDR3nt: TGTGCCAGTAGTCCACACTTGGTAGAAGAGACCCAGTACTTC; CDR3aa: CASSPHLVEETQYF
abundance: NA; j_gene: TRBJ1-5; v_gene: TRBV30; d_gene: TRBD1; CDR3nt: TGTGCCTGGAGTGTACCACAGGGGAATCAGCCCCAGCATTTT; CDR3aa: CAWSVPQGNQPQHF
abundance: NA; j_gene: TRBJ2-1; v_gene: TRBV7-2; d_gene: TRBD2; CDR3nt: TGTGCCAGCAGCTTACGGGGTACTAGCGGGGGTTTTGAGCAGTTCTTC; CDR3aa: CASSLRGTSGGFEQFF
abundance: NA; j_gene: TRBJ1-5; v_gene: TRBV30; d_gene: NA; CDR3nt: TGTGCCTGGAGATCTGGGGGACATAGGAATCAGCCCCAGCATTTT; CDR3aa: CAWRSGGHRNQPQHF
abundance: NA; j_gene: TRBJ2-7; v_gene: TRBV7-2; d_gene: TRBD2; CDR3nt: TGTGCCAGCAGCTTAGCGCAGGGACTAGGGTACGAGCAGTACTTC; CDR3aa: CASSLAQGLGYEQYF
abundance: NA; j_gene: TRBJ2-5; v_gene: TRBV5-1; d_gene: TRBD2; CDR3nt: TGCGCCAGCAGCTCTAGCGGGGGTCTGCAAGAGACCCAGTACTTC; CDR3aa: CASSSSGGLQETQYF
abundance: NA; j_gene: TRBJ1-1; v_gene: TRBV2; d_gene: NA; CDR3nt: TGTGCCAGCAGTGATCGGGGTCCCGGTCAAATGAACACTGAAGCTTTCTTT; CDR3aa: CASSDRGPGQMNTEAFF
abundance: NA; j_gene: TRBJ1-4; v_gene: TRBV6-5; d_gene: NA; CDR3nt: TGTGCCAGCAGTCGAGGGGAAAAACTGTTTTTT; CDR3aa: CASSRGEKLFF
abundance: NA; j_gene: TRBJ2-7; v_gene: TRBV27; d_gene: NA; CDR3nt: TGTGCCAGCAGCTTACAGCGTTCCTACGAGCAGTACTTC; CDR3aa: CASSLQRSYEQYF
abundance: NA; j_gene: TRBJ2-7; v_gene: TRBV6-5; d_gene: TRBD2; CDR3nt: TGTGCCAGCAGCAACAGAGGGACTAGCGGGTACGAGCAGTACTTC; CDR3aa: CASSNRGTSGYEQYF
abundance: NA; j_gene: TRBJ2-5; v_gene: TRBV7-2; d_gene: TRBD1; CDR3nt: TGTGCCAGCAGGCGGACAGGGCGAGAGACCCAGTACTTC; CDR3aa: CASRRTGRETQYF
abundance: NA; j_gene: TRBJ1-5; v_gene: TRBV30; d_gene: NA; CDR3nt: TGTGCCTGGAGTCCAGGCCCCGGCTCCCCCCAGCATTTT; CDR3aa: CAWSPGPGSPQHF
abundance: NA; j_gene: TRBJ2-5; v_gene: TRBV2; d_gene: TRBD2; CDR3nt: TGTGCCAGCAGCGATATAGCGGGAGGTGCCCAAGAGACCCAGTACTTC; CDR3aa: CASSDIAGGAQETQYF
abundance: NA; j_gene: TRBJ1-4; v_gene: TRBV11-2; d_gene: NA; CDR3nt: TGTGCCAGCAGCCCCCAACCTAGTGCAACTAATGAAAAACTGTTTTTT; CDR3aa: CASSPQPSATNEKLFF
abundance: NA; j_gene: TRBJ1-2; v_gene: TRBV4-1; d_gene: NA; CDR3nt: TGCGCCAGCAGCCAAGAAAACAGTTTAGTTAACTATGGCTACACCTTC; CDR3aa: CASSQENSLVNYGYTF
abundance: NA; j_gene: TRBJ1-2; v_gene: TRBV20-1; d_gene: NA; CDR3nt: TGCAGTGCTAGCGCAGGGGGCTACACCTTC; CDR3aa: CSASAGGYTF
abundance: NA; j_gene: TRBJ1-1; v_gene: TRBV2; d_gene: NA; CDR3nt: TGTGCCAGCACCCGGACCAACAACTTCTCGGGGTACACTGAAGCTTTCTTT; CDR3aa: CASTRTNNFSGYTEAFF
abundance: once; j_gene: TRBJ2-5; v_gene: TRBV28; d_gene: NA; CDR3nt: TGTGCCGCTATCAGAACGGACGAAGAGACCCAGTACTTC; CDR3aa: CAAIRTDEETQYF
abundance: NA; j_gene: TRBJ2-7; v_gene: TRBV7-9; d_gene: NA; CDR3nt: TGTGCCAGCAGCTTATCGGCCCTAAGCTACGAGCAGTACTTC; CDR3aa: CASSLSALSYEQYF
abundance: NA; j_gene: TRBJ1-2; v_gene: TRBV7-2; d_gene: TRBD1; CDR3nt: TGTGCCAGCAGCTTAGTTTGGGACAGGGACTCTCACTATGGCTACACCTTC; CDR3aa: CASSLVWDRDSHYGYTF
abundance: NA; j_gene: TRBJ2-7; v_gene: TRBV29-1; d_gene: TRBD1; CDR3nt: TGCAGCGTTGAGTGGGACAGGGGTCGGGAGCAGTACTTC; CDR3aa: CSVEWDRGREQYF
abundance: NA; j_gene: TRBJ2-5; v_gene: TRBV5-6; d_gene: NA; CDR3nt: TGTGCCAGCAGCCATCAGGGAGGAGAGACCCAGTACTTC; CDR3aa: CASSHQGGETQYF
abundance: once; j_gene: TRBJ1-2; v_gene: TRBV19; d_gene: NA; CDR3nt: TGTGCCAGTACCCTGCGGACGGGATATGGCTACACCTTC; CDR3aa: CASTLRTGYGYTF
abundance: NA; j_gene: TRBJ2-2; v_gene: TRBV4-2; d_gene: NA; CDR3nt: TGTGCCAGCAGCCAAGAGTGGAGACTAGGCACCGGGGAGCTGTTTTTT; CDR3aa: CASSQEWRLGTGELFF
abundance: NA; j_gene: TRBJ2-4; v_gene: TRBV30; d_gene: NA; CDR3nt: TGTGCCTGGAGTGTACCCCCCATGGGGGGATCCAAAAACATTCAGTACTTC; CDR3aa: CAWSVPPMGGSKNIQYF
abundance: NA; j_gene: TRBJ2-1; v_gene: TRBV25-1; d_gene: NA; CDR3nt: TGTGCCAGCAGTGAATACTCGAGCGTCGAGCAGTTCTTC; CDR3aa: CASSEYSSVEQFF
abundance: NA; j_gene: TRBJ1-6; v_gene: TRBV19; d_gene: NA; CDR3nt: TGTGCCAGTAGTATAGAGGGGGCCAATTCACCCCTCCACTTT; CDR3aa: CASSIEGANSPLHF
abundance: NA; j_gene: TRBJ1-6; v_gene: TRBV30; d_gene: NA; CDR3nt: TGTGCCTGGAGTGTACAGGTGTATAATTCACCCCTCCACTTT; CDR3aa: CAWSVQVYNSPLHF
abundance: NA; j_gene: TRBJ2-3; v_gene: TRBV30; d_gene: TRBD2; CDR3nt: TGTGCCTGGACCCCAGGGACTAGCGGGATTCTCAGCACAGATACGCAGTATTTT; CDR3aa: CAWTPGTSGILSTDTQYF
abundance: NA; j_gene: TRBJ2-5; v_gene: TRBV28; d_gene: TRBD2; CDR3nt: TGTGCCAGCAGTTTGGCCGGGACTAGGGATGGGACCCAGTACTTC; CDR3aa: CASSLAGTRDGTQYF
abundance: NA; j_gene: TRBJ2-2; v_gene: TRBV2; d_gene: NA; CDR3nt: TGTGCCAGCAGTGAAGCGCTTCCGGACAAAGCGAACACCGGGGAGCTGTTTTTT; CDR3aa: CASSEALPDKANTGELFF
abundance: NA; j_gene: TRBJ2-1; v_gene: TRBV7-2; d_gene: TRBD2; CDR3nt: TGTGCCAGCAGCCTGACTAGCGGGGTCTACAATGAGCAGTTCTTC; CDR3aa: CASSLTSGVYNEQFF
abundance: NA; j_gene: TRBJ2-3; v_gene: TRBV30; d_gene: NA; CDR3nt: TGTGCCTGGAGGCTTTCAGGGACCGATACGCAGTATTTT; CDR3aa: CAWRLSGTDTQYF
abundance: NA; j_gene: TRBJ2-3; v_gene: TRBV27; d_gene: NA; CDR3nt: TGTGCCAGCAGTCCCTTTTGGGGGGTTGGTACGCAGTATTTT; CDR3aa: CASSPFWGVGTQYF
abundance: NA; j_gene: TRBJ2-2; v_gene: TRBV7-2; d_gene: TRBD1; CDR3nt: TGTGCCAGCAGGAGGACAGGGCCGGACACCGGGGAGCTGTTTTTT; CDR3aa: CASRRTGPDTGELFF
abundance: NA; j_gene: TRBJ1-5; v_gene: TRBV2; d_gene: NA; CDR3nt: TGTGCCAGCAGTGATAGTTGGACCTCGTACAGGGAGGATCAGCCCCAGCATTTT; CDR3aa: CASSDSWTSYREDQPQHF
abundance: NA; j_gene: TRBJ2-5; v_gene: TRBV30; d_gene: TRBD2; CDR3nt: TGTGCCTACGGGACTAGCGGGGGAAAGACCCAGTACTTC; CDR3aa: CAYGTSGGKTQYF
abundance: NA; j_gene: TRBJ2-7; v_gene: TRBV5-1; d_gene: TRBD2; CDR3nt: TGCGCCAGCAGCTCCGGACTAGCGGGAGTCTCCTCCTACGAGCAGTACTTC; CDR3aa: CASSSGLAGVSSYEQYF
abundance: NA; j_gene: TRBJ2-3; v_gene: TRBV5-1; d_gene: TRBD1; CDR3nt: TGCGCCAGCAGCTTGAGGGACAGGGAACGCTCGTCATCAGATACGCAGTATTTT; CDR3aa: CASSLRDRERSSSDTQYF
abundance: NA; j_gene: TRBJ2-3; v_gene: TRBV19; d_gene: TRBD2; CDR3nt: TGTGCCAGTAGTGCTACTCCATCACTAGCGATCAGCATAGATACGCAGTATTTT; CDR3aa: CASSATPSLAISIDTQYF
abundance: NA; j_gene: TRBJ2-1; v_gene: TRBV29-1; d_gene: NA; CDR3nt: TGCAGCGTTCGCCCTTTGCCCAATGAGCAGTTCTTC; CDR3aa: CSVRPLPNEQFF
abundance: once; j_gene: TRBJ1-3; v_gene: TRBV7-2; d_gene: NA; CDR3nt: TGTGCCAGCAGCTTAGTGGGGGAAAACTCTGGAAACACCATATATTTT; CDR3aa: CASSLVGENSGNTIYF
abundance: NA; j_gene: TRBJ2-5; v_gene: TRBV5-6; d_gene: TRBD2; CDR3nt: TGTGCCAGCAGCCGAACCGGACTAGCGGGGGGGGACACCCAGTACTTC; CDR3aa: CASSRTGLAGGDTQYF
abundance: NA; j_gene: TRBJ1-1; v_gene: TRBV11-2; d_gene: NA; CDR3nt: TGTGCCAGCAGCTTAGGCGCAGTCGAAGCTTTCTTT; CDR3aa: CASSLGAVEAFF
abundance: NA; j_gene: TRBJ2-5; v_gene: TRBV2; d_gene: TRBD2; CDR3nt: TGTGCCAGCAGTGTCAGGGCGGGAGGCTACCAAGAGACCCAGTACTTC; CDR3aa: CASSVRAGGYQETQYF
abundance: NA; j_gene: TRBJ1-2; v_gene: TRBV6-5; d_gene: NA; CDR3nt: TGTGCCAGCAGTTACAGGGAGGGAGGGAACTATGGCTACACCTTC; CDR3aa: CASSYREGGNYGYTF
abundance: NA; j_gene: TRBJ2-1; v_gene: TRBV6-5; d_gene: NA; CDR3nt: TGTGCCAGCTCGCGACTAAGCGGCTCCTACAATGAGCAGTTCTTC; CDR3aa: CASSRLSGSYNEQFF